These 9 T cell receptor beta chains share one sample of origin, sequenced in a study of PD-L1 blockade in urothelial cancer. Clones were sequenced by immunoSEQ multiplex PCR, and TCRdb holds only the in-frame ones, with some missing. Among 20,000 to 25,000 clones, almost 85% were seen once, and the ten largest hold around 10%. Specimen: PBMCs, collected around atezolizumab (anti-PD-L1) treatment. All receptors come from a man between 65 and 85 years old with urothelial cancer.

In its sample, this clone was seen once. V usage is TRBV5-6 and J usage is TRBJ2-7; D gene ambiguous. This CDR3 is 13 amino acids long. Trimming took off 4 bases at V and 5 bases at J, with 13 bases between the two ends. Germline CDR1 and CDR2: SGHDT and YYEEEE. For the CDR3, the DNA is TGTGCCAGCAGCCAAGAAAGGCGGAACGAGCAGTACTTC. It specifies CASSQERRNEQYF.

The chain has TRBV7-2 and TRBJ2-7; 7 positions match TRBD1. V was clipped by 5 bases and J by 4 bases; unmatched bases: 11. CDR1 and CDR2 from the germline V gene are SGHTA and FQGNSA. There are 15 residues in the CDR3. This CDR3 reads CASSRDSGLRYEQYF. Here the CDR3 DNA reads TGTGCCAGCAGCCGGGACAGTGGATTAAGGTACGAGCAGTACTTC.

The CDR3: CASSEVLEAFF. CDR3 DNA sequence: TGTGCCAGCAGTGAAGTCCTTGAAGCTTTCTTT. This chain uses TRBV2 with TRBJ1-1; D is ambiguous. The CDR3 contains 11 residues. Germline loops: CDR1 SNHLY, CDR2 FYNNEI. V was pared by 1 base and J by 7 bases, with 4 bases between. Full variable domain (outside the CDR3, taken from reference TRBV2 and TRBJ1-1): EPEVTQTPSHQVTQMGQEVILRCVPISNHLYFYWYRQILGQKVEFLVSFYNNEISEKSEIFDDQFSVERPDGSNFTLKIRSTKLEDSAMYFCASSEVLEAFFGQGTRLTVV.

The chain is built from TRBV2 and TRBJ2-2; D is ambiguous. The CDR3 totals 12 residues. The germline V and J ends were trimmed by 4 bases and 6 bases, with 6 bases remaining between them. CDR1 is SNHLY and CDR2 is FYNNEI in the germline V gene. The CDR3 DNA sequence: TGTGCCAGCAGTGTTGGCCCCGGGGAGCTGTTTTTT. It yields the protein CASSVGPGELFF.

The V call is TRBV10-3, the J call TRBJ1-2; TRBD1 matches 8 bases. The V segment lost 11 bases and the J segment 3 bases; nucleotides outside the gene matches: 8. Germline V gives CDR1 ENHRY, CDR2 SYGVKD. This CDR3 is built from 13 residues. The CDR3 loop is CASTTGADYGYTF. The DNA for the CDR3 is TGTGCCTCGACGACAGGGGCAGACTATGGCTACACCTTC.

The J gene is TRBJ1-2, the V gene TRBV5-8; D might be TRBD1 (6 bases). The V end lost 2 bases, the J end lost 2 bases, and 7 bases lay between the germline ends. In germline, CDR1 is SGHTS, CDR2 YDEGEE. This CDR3 has 13 residues. The CDR3 nucleotides read TGTGCCAGCAGCTTTCAGGGGAACTATGGCTACACCTTC. As protein: CASSFQGNYGYTF.

The chain uses TRBV5-1 and TRBJ2-7, with TRBD2 as a possible D gene (6 bases). Per the germline V gene, CDR1 is SGHRS and CDR2 is YFSETQ. The CDR3 runs 18 residues. V was cut by 4 bases and J by 1 base, with 24 bases left in between. The CDR3 DNA reads as TGCGCCAGCAGCCGGGGGAAGGGATTAGCGGCTTCTTCCTACGAGCAGTACTTC. It encodes CASSRGKGLAASSYEQYF.

The chain carries TRBV18 and TRBJ1-1, with D perhaps TRBD1 (5 bases). From germline, CDR1 is KGHSH and CDR2 LQKENI. The CDR3 is 14 amino acids. The V gene lost 2 bases and the J gene lost 1 base, with 8 bases spanning the gap. CDR3 nucleotide sequence: TGTGCCAGCTCACCAGGGGCTAGGAACACTGAAGCTTTCTTT. It encodes CASSPGARNTEAFF.

The chain has TRBV27 and TRBJ1-2; 10 bases match TRBD1. The germline CDR1 and CDR2 sequences are MNHEY and SMNVEV (reference sequence). The J segment lost 8 bases and the V segment lost 5 bases, leaving 11 bases of the junction unmatched. This CDR3 has 15 residues. CDR3 bases: TGTGCCAGCAGTGGGGGACAGGGGAGAGCATGGGGCTACACCTTC. As protein: CASSGGQGRAWGYTF.